The 20 T cell receptor beta chains below come from one sample, sequenced in a study of blood T cell repertoires in COVID-19 (dated by TCRdb to 2020 to 2022). Library preparation was by the immunoSEQ multiplex PCR assay. Held by TCRdb, this immuneACCESS table contains in-frame sequences only and omits some clones. Under half of the omission traces to an unresolved V gene where checked; the cause of the rest is unknown. The sample includes some 120,000 clones, with 88% observed a single time. The ten largest clonotypes hold about 1.6% of the sample. Sequencing was carried out using peripheral blood. Receptors originate from a human donor in a cohort sampled during active COVID-19.

V is TRBV30 and J is TRBJ1-2; D possibly corresponds to TRBD1 (5 bases). The CDR3 totals 12 residues. CDR1 GTSNPN and CDR2 SVGIG come from the germline V gene (reference sequence). Trimming shortened V by 8 bases and J by 8 bases, and 18 bases separated the two germline ends. CDR3 amino acids: CAHLRDLKGYTF. CDR3 nucleotides: TGTGCCCACCTCCGGGACTTAAAGGGCTACACCTTC.

The gene calls are TRBV27 and TRBJ2-7; 7 nucleotides align to TRBD1. The CDR3 is 16 amino acids. Germline V lookup: CDR1 MNHEY, CDR2 SMNVEV (reference sequence). The trim removed 5 bases at V and 0 bases at J, leaving 10 bases unmatched. The CDR3 nucleotides read TGTGCCAGCAGTCCGGACAGGTACCTGGGCTCCTACGAGCAGTACTTC. This translates into CASSPDRYLGSYEQYF.

V is TRBV18 and J is TRBJ1-5; D is unclear. CDR3 size: 14 residues. The V and J ends lost 5 bases and 5 bases respectively, with 13 bases between them. Per germline, CDR1 KGHSH and CDR2 LQKENI. As DNA, the CDR3 is TGTGCCAGCTCAAGGAGGGTTCGTGATCAGCCCCAGCATTTT. Translated: CASSRRVRDQPQHF.

This rearrangement joins TRBV29-1 to TRBJ2-1, with a weak D call TRBD2 (6 bases). This CDR3 has 12 residues. Germline CDR1 SQVTM, CDR2 ANQGSEA. V lost 7 bases, J lost 5 bases, and 12 bases lay in between. CDR3 sequence reads: CSALWGDNEQFF. The DNA for the CDR3 is TGCAGCGCACTGTGGGGGGACAATGAGCAGTTCTTC.

The rearrangement joins TRBV3-1 (or the pseudogene TRBV3-2) to TRBJ1-1, with a weak D call TRBD1 (5 bases). Trimming shortened V by 0 bases and J by 4 bases, and 15 bases separated the two germline ends. Germline-derived CDR1 and CDR2 are LGHDT and YNNKEL (reference sequence). The CDR3 length is 16 residues. Written as DNA, the CDR3 is TGTGCCAGCAGCCAAGATCGGGTTCGGGGGTCCACTGAAGCTTTCTTT. It specifies CASSQDRVRGSTEAFF.

The chain uses TRBV12-5 and TRBJ2-7, with 10 bases identical to TRBD2. The CDR3 runs to 16 residues. V shed 1 base and J 3 bases; nucleotides not matched to a gene: 6. CDR1 LGHNT and CDR2 FRNRAP come from the germline V gene. CDR3 DNA sequence: TGTGCTAGTGGTTTGGAAAGGACTAGCGGAATCTACGAGCAGTACTTC. As protein: CASGLERTSGIYEQYF.

The chain links TRBV3-1 (or the pseudogene TRBV3-2) to TRBJ2-7; 7 bases are shared with TRBD2. The V and J ends lost 3 bases and 2 bases, in that order; junction bases with no gene match: 13. Germline-derived CDR1 and CDR2 are LGHDT and YNNKEL (reference sequence). This CDR3 has 17 amino acids. CDR3 nucleotides: TGTGCCAGCAGCCAGGCCGGGACGGCTGGACTAGCCTACGAGCAGTACTTC. Amino acids: CASSQAGTAGLAYEQYF.

The genes are TRBV4-2 and TRBJ1-1; D unclear. Germline V gene lookup returns CDR1 LGHNA and CDR2 YNFKEQ. Trimming took 4 bases from V and 0 from J, leaving 12 bases between them. The CDR3 spans 15 residues. The CDR3 spells CASSLTEVMNTEAFF. In nucleotides, the CDR3 is TGTGCCAGCAGCCTGACGGAGGTCATGAACACTGAAGCTTTCTTT.

This clone occurred once. This chain uses TRBV19 with TRBJ2-1; 9 nucleotides align to TRBD2. With 3 bases clipped from V and 1 base from J, the junction kept 4 bases outside the gene matches. CDR1 and CDR2 from the germline V gene are LNHDA and SQIVND (reference sequence). The CDR3 extends over 16 amino acids. The CDR3 sequence: CASSMSSGDSYNEQFF. The CDR3 nucleotides are TGTGCCAGTAGTATGTCTAGCGGGGATTCCTACAATGAGCAGTTCTTC.

With respect to this clone: A read error may account for a junction end that differs from germline. The chain recombines TRBV3-1 (or the pseudogene TRBV3-2) with TRBJ2-7; 10 nucleotides agree with TRBD2. CDR3 length equals 18 residues. Per germline, CDR1 LGHDT and CDR2 YNNKEL (reference sequence). CDR3 amino acids: CASSQAIGTSVPQGEQYF. The CDR3 bases are TGTGCCAGCAGTCAAGCTATTGGGACTAGCGTTCCCCAGGGCGAGCAGTACTTC.

The J gene is TRBJ2-2, the V gene TRBV7-6; 9 bases line up with TRBD1. V was pared by 5 bases and J by 6 bases, with 13 bases of the junction left unmatched. In germline, CDR1 is SGHVS, CDR2 FNYEAQ. The CDR3 is 17 amino acids. The CDR3 loop reads CASSIQGAGFESGELFF. DNA of the CDR3: TGTGCCAGCAGCATACAGGGGGCAGGGTTCGAATCCGGGGAGCTGTTTTTT. Based on the CDR3 plus reference TRBV7-6 and TRBJ2-2, the full variable domain is GAGVSQSPRYKVTKRGQDVALRCDPISGHVSLYWYRQALGQGPEFLTYFNYEAQQDKSGLPNDRFSAERPEGSISTLTIQRTEQRDSAMYRCASSIQGAGFESGELFFGEGSRLTVL.

As for this clone: The same CDR3 arises from other DNA sequences in this sample as well. This chain uses TRBV5-4 with TRBJ2-5; 11 bases agree with TRBD1. Per the germline V gene, CDR1 is SGHNT and CDR2 is YYREEE (reference sequence). The CDR3 is 15 residues long. J lost 3 bases, V lost 1 base, and 2 bases had no gene match. CDR3 sequence reads: CASSLWDRGEETQYF. The CDR3 bases are TGTGCCAGCAGCTTGTGGGACAGGGGGGAAGAGACCCAGTACTTC.

This clone has only a few counts. The J gene is TRBJ1-3, the V gene TRBV3-1 (or the pseudogene TRBV3-2); D is unresolved. This CDR3 is built from 15 residues. Trimming left V 0 bases short and J 4 bases short, with 10 bases between. Germline V gene lookup returns CDR1 LGHDT and CDR2 YNNKEL (reference sequence). In nucleotides, the CDR3 is TGTGCCAGCAGCCAAGAGAGGGTCTCGGGAAACACCATATATTTT. Translating it yields CASSQERVSGNTIYF.

This clone was counted a single time. The CDR3, as DNA: TGTGCCAGCAGCTTAGAAGAGGGCGCGTCCCGTGGCTACACCTTC. Translation gives CASSLEEGASRGYTF. This chain uses TRBV13 with TRBJ1-2, with D uncertain. There are 15 residues in the CDR3. V was cut by 1 base and J by 7 bases, with 16 bases left in between. Germline loops: CDR1 PRHDT, CDR2 FYEKMQ (reference sequence).

This clone was found many times. Other DNA sequences within the sample encode an identical CDR3. This chain joins TRBV29-1 and TRBJ2-1; D is possibly TRBD1 (6 bases). The V end was cut by 7 bases, the J end by 6 bases, with 7 bases between. This CDR3 has 10 residues. Per germline, CDR1 SQVTM and CDR2 ANQGSEA. Written as DNA, the CDR3 is TGCAGCGGAGGGGGCAATGAGCAGTTCTTC. It codes for CSGGGNEQFF.

The chain carries TRBV5-1 and TRBJ2-5; 11 nucleotides align to TRBD1. The V gene's germline CDR1 is SGHRS and CDR2 YFSETQ. The CDR3 extends over 14 amino acids. With 6 bases clipped from V and 5 bases from J, the junction kept 6 bases outside the gene matches. In DNA, the CDR3 is TGCGCCAGCACCCGGGACAGGGGGTTCGAGACCCAGTACTTC. Its translation is CASTRDRGFETQYF.

The chain links TRBV18 to TRBJ2-1; 14 nucleotides match TRBD2. The V gene end was trimmed by 2 bases and the J gene end by 8 bases; junction bases not matched to a gene: 5. CDR1 and CDR2 (germline): KGHSH, LQKENI. The CDR3 sequence is 16 residues long. The CDR3, as DNA: TGTGCCAGCTCACCAGGGGGACTAGCGGGAGAGCATGAGCAGTTCTTC. Protein sequence: CASSPGGLAGEHEQFF.

The chain employs TRBV15 and TRBJ2-1; 10 bases agree with TRBD1. The CDR3 loop spans 16 amino acids. V lost 2 bases, J lost 5 bases, and 6 bases stayed unmatched. CDR1 LNHNV and CDR2 YYDKDF come from the germline V gene (reference sequence). The DNA for the CDR3 is TGTGCCACCAGCAGACAACGACAGGGGGCGGACAATGAGCAGTTCTTC. Translated: CATSRQRQGADNEQFF.

This clone was observed once. The chain recombines TRBV29-1 with TRBJ2-1; TRBD2 matches at 9 bases. J lost 4 bases, V lost 4 bases, and 5 bases had no gene match. In germline, CDR1 is SQVTM, CDR2 ANQGSEA. The CDR3 runs to 14 residues. The CDR3 here is CSVASGGPYNEQFF. The CDR3, as DNA: TGCAGCGTTGCGAGCGGGGGGCCTTACAATGAGCAGTTCTTC.

V and J are TRBV29-1 and TRBJ2-1; the D gene is possibly TRBD2 (5 bases). Germline CDR1 SQVTM, CDR2 ANQGSEA. The CDR3 loop spans 12 amino acids. Trimming took 2 bases from V and 6 from J, leaving 8 bases between them. CDR3 DNA: TGCAGCGTTGAATGGGAGCTCAATGAGCAGTTCTTC. It encodes CSVEWELNEQFF.